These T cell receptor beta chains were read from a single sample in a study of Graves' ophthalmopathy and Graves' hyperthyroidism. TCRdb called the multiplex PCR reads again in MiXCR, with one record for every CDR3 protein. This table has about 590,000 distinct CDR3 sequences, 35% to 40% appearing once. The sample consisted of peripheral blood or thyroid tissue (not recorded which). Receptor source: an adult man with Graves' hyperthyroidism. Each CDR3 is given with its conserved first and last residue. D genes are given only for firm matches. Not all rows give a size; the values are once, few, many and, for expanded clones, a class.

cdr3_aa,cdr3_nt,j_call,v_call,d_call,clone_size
CSASRGFGGNTIYF,TGCAGTGCTAGTCGAGGGTTTGGGGGAAACACCATATATTTT,TRBJ1-3,TRBV20-1,.,many
CASSRRQGAGNTIYF,TGTGCCAGCAGCCGAAGACAGGGTGCTGGAAACACCATATATTTT,TRBJ1-3,TRBV14,TRBD1,many
CASSERGVSSPLHF,TGTGCCAGCAGTGAACGAGGGGTGTCTTCACCCCTCCACTTT,TRBJ1-6,TRBV2,.,many
CASSEEGSSNNEKLFF,TGTGCCAGCAGTGAGGAGGGGTCTAGTAACAATGAAAAACTGTTTTTT,TRBJ1-4,TRBV25-1,.,.
CSATRLARETQYF,TGCAGTGCTACCCGACTAGCACGGGAGACCCAGTACTTC,TRBJ2-5,TRBV20-1,TRBD2,many
CASSPTSYSEQYF,TGTGCCAGCAGTCCGACTAGCTACTCCGAGCAGTACTTC,TRBJ2-7,TRBV27,TRBD2,many
CASSLSGRPYEQYF,TGTGCCAGCAGCTTAAGTGGCAGACCCTACGAGCAGTACTTC,TRBJ2-7,TRBV4-1,.,few
CASSFDATYEQYF,TGTGCCAGCAGCTTCGACGCGACCTACGAGCAGTACTTC,TRBJ2-7,TRBV7-2,.,.
CASTVRGSGLDTQYF,TGTGCCAGCACTGTTCGGGGGAGTGGACTTGATACGCAGTATTTT,TRBJ2-3,TRBV2,.,.
CSASRFSGGLEAFF,TGCAGTGCTAGCCGGTTTTCGGGGGGCCTTGAAGCTTTCTTT,TRBJ1-1,TRBV20-1,.,.
CSVGGNNQPQHF,TGCAGCGTTGGAGGGAACAATCAGCCCCAGCATTTT,TRBJ1-5,TRBV29-1,.,many
CASSLDAHTLHF,TGTGCCAGCAGTTTAGATGCCCACACCCTCCACTTT,TRBJ1-6,TRBV28,.,many
CASSLGQGAQETQYF,TGCGCCAGCAGCTTGGGCCAGGGGGCGCAGGAGACCCAGTACTTC,TRBJ2-5,TRBV5-1,TRBD1,many
CATSNGPSGANVLTF,TGTGCCACCAGTAACGGGCCCTCTGGGGCCAACGTCCTGACTTTC,TRBJ2-6,TRBV24-1,.,many
CASSPRQIMTDTQYF,TGTGCCAGCAGCCCGCGACAGATAATGACAGATACGCAGTATTTT,TRBJ2-3,TRBV7-9,.,.
CAWVPGRRYNSPLHF,TGTGCCTGGGTCCCGGGCCGCCGATATAATTCACCCCTCCACTTT,TRBJ1-6,TRBV19,.,.
CASSLDASGGLPAETRYF,TGTGCCAGCAGCTTAGATGCTAGCGGGGGCCTCCCGGCGGAGACCCGGTACTTC,TRBJ2-5,TRBV7-2,TRBD2,.
CASSLVLLNEQYF,TGTGCCAGCAGCTTGGTGCTTCTTAACGAGCAGTACTTC,TRBJ2-7,TRBV7-9,.,.
CASRQGINTEAFF,TGTGCCAGCAGACAGGGGATTAACACTGAAGCTTTCTTT,TRBJ1-1,TRBV6-1,TRBD1,many
CSVDPTGGEAFF,TGCAGCGTCGACCCTACGGGGGGCGAAGCTTTCTTT,TRBJ1-1,TRBV29-1,.,many
CASSPRGVTGELFF,TGTGCCAGCAGCCCCAGGGGAGTGACCGGGGAGCTGTTTTTT,TRBJ2-2,TRBV5-8,.,many
CASSLLVVGHGELFF,TGTGCCAGCAGCTTATTGGTTGTGGGACACGGGGAGCTGTTTTTT,TRBJ2-2,TRBV7-6,.,once
CASSQDPVNTEAFF,TGTGCCAGCAGCCAAGATCCAGTGAACACTGAAGCTTTCTTT,TRBJ1-1,TRBV3-1,.,.
CASSQDRLTLPPYEQYF,TGCGCCAGCAGCCAAGATCGGCTGACCCTTCCTCCCTACGAGCAGTACTTC,TRBJ2-7,TRBV2,.,.
CSEPQGFSYEQYF,TGCAGCGAACCTCAGGGGTTTTCCTACGAGCAGTACTTC,TRBJ2-7,TRBV29-1,.,few
CASTIIGGEGNYGYTF,TGTGCCAGCACCATTATCGGGGGCGAGGGTAACTATGGCTACACCTTC,TRBJ1-2,TRBV10-3,.,many
CSARDPDRNYGYTF,TGCAGTGCTAGAGACCCGGACAGGAACTATGGCTACACCTTC,TRBJ1-2,TRBV20-1,TRBD1,.
CATSRGGTYVLTF,TGTGCCACCAGCAGAGGCGGGACCTACGTCCTGACTTTC,TRBJ2-6,TRBV15,.,.
CASSERGQGGETQYF,TGCGCCAGCAGTGAGAGGGGTCAGGGCGGCGAGACCCAGTACTTC,TRBJ2-5,TRBV10-1,.,many
CASSLGTGTYYGCTF,TGTGCCAGCAGTTTAGGGACAGGCACTTACTATGGCTGCACCTTC,TRBJ1-2,TRBV12-3/TRBV12-4,TRBD1,few
CASRGTSGRAMTDTQYF,TGTGCCAGCAGGGGGACTAGCGGGAGGGCCATGACAGATACGCAGTATTTT,TRBJ2-3,TRBV6-5,TRBD2,.
CASSTDRNSNQPQHF,TGTGCCAGCAGCACCGACAGGAACAGCAATCAGCCCCAGCATTTT,TRBJ1-5,TRBV7-8,.,.
CASGTGEIDTEAFF,TGTGCCAGCGGTACAGGGGAAATCGACACTGAAGCTTTCTTT,TRBJ1-1,TRBV6-1,TRBD1,.
CASSPARGAPGNTIYF,TGTGCCAGCAGCCCGGCCAGGGGCGCTCCGGGAAACACCATATATTTT,TRBJ1-3,TRBV7-9,.,many
CASFLRGVYLYGYTF,TGTGCCAGCTTCCTTCGGGGCGTCTATCTCTATGGCTACACCTTC,TRBJ1-2,TRBV13,.,many
CSAEKGTGGTDTQYF,TGCAGTGCCGAAAAAGGGACAGGGGGTACGGATACGCAGTATTTT,TRBJ2-3,TRBV20-1,TRBD1,.
CASSRDRYGYTF,TGTGCCAGCAGCAGGGACCGTTATGGCTACACCTTC,TRBJ1-2,TRBV14,.,many
CAISDRTGKYEQYF,TGTGCCATCAGTGATCGGACAGGGAAGTACGAGCAGTACTTC,TRBJ2-7,TRBV10-3,TRBD1,.
CASSPRGETRYF,TGTGCCAGCTCACCAAGGGGAGAGACCCGGTACTTC,TRBJ2-5,TRBV7-2,.,once
CASSSPGLLPTGELFF,TGTGCCAGCAGCTCCCCGGGCCTCCTGCCCACCGGGGAGCTGTTTTTT,TRBJ2-2,TRBV7-3,.,many
CASSLSPINQPQHF,TGTGCCAGCAGTTTATCCCCGATCAATCAGCCCCAGCATTTT,TRBJ1-5,TRBV12-3/TRBV12-4,.,.
CSASSRSGANVLTF,TGCAGTGCCAGCAGTCGCTCTGGGGCCAACGTCCTGACTTTC,TRBJ2-6,TRBV20-1,.,once
CSARDGGLGNTEAFF,TGCAGTGCTAGAGACGGGGGGCTGGGGAACACTGAAGCTTTCTTT,TRBJ1-1,TRBV20-1,.,many
CASSESRQGATF,TGCGCCAGCAGTGAGTCGAGACAGGGAGCCACCTTC,TRBJ1-2,TRBV10-2,TRBD1,many
CASSHTMTGLNSPLHF,TGTGCCAGCAGCCACACGATGACAGGACTTAATTCACCCCTCCACTTT,TRBJ1-6,TRBV3-1,.,many
CASSYDSANYGYTF,TGTGCCAGCAGTTACGACAGTGCTAACTATGGCTACACCTTC,TRBJ1-2,TRBV6-6,.,many
CASSRDRQYGYTF,TGTGCCAGCAGTCGGGACCGGCAATATGGCTACACCTTC,TRBJ1-2,TRBV12-3/TRBV12-4,.,many
CASSTRTGGPNTEAFF,TGTGCCAGTAGTACCCGGACAGGGGGCCCTAACACTGAAGCTTTCTTT,TRBJ1-1,TRBV19,TRBD1,many
CASSFAGQGQPQHF,TGTGCCAGCAGTTTTGCCGGACAGGGACAGCCCCAGCATTTT,TRBJ1-5,TRBV27,TRBD1,few
CASSQRGRTYNEQYF,TGTGCCAGCAGCCAAAGGGGGCGTACCTACAATGAGCAGTACTTC,TRBJ2-7,TRBV3-1,TRBD1,.
CASSRNREINEQYF,TGTGCCAGCAGTCGTAACAGGGAGATCAACGAGCAGTACTTC,TRBJ2-7,TRBV2,.,many
CASSYPGMNTEAFF,TGTGCCAGCAGTTACCCAGGAATGAACACTGAAGCTTTCTTT,TRBJ1-1,TRBV6-5,.,many
CASSVTGGPNEKLFF,TGTGCCAGCAGCGTTACAGGGGGTCCTAATGAAAAACTGTTTTTT,TRBJ1-4,TRBV7-9,TRBD1,.
CATSDPPGGVF,TGTGCCACCAGTGACCCGCCAGGGGGGGTTTTT,TRBJ1-4,TRBV24-1,TRBD1,many
CASSLVTAAEAFF,TGTGCCAGCAGCTTAGTGACGGCGGCGGAAGCTTTCTTT,TRBJ1-1,TRBV11-2,.,.
CASTKGTGRETQYF,TGTGCCAGTACCAAGGGGACAGGGCGAGAGACCCAGTACTTC,TRBJ2-5,TRBV6-5,TRBD1,many
CASSSDRGDYGYTF,TGTGCCAGCAGCTCTGACAGGGGTGACTATGGCTACACCTTC,TRBJ1-2,TRBV7-8,TRBD1,many
CASSIGQVTSSYNSPLHF,TGTGCCAGTAGTATCGGACAGGTGACGAGCTCCTATAATTCACCCCTCCACTTT,TRBJ1-6,TRBV19,TRBD1,few